The 3 T cell receptor beta chains below all came from one sample that was sequenced in a study of blood T cell repertoires in COVID-19. Clones were sequenced by immunoSEQ multiplex PCR, and TCRdb holds only the in-frame ones, with some missing. The sample contains fewer than 200,000 clones, roughly nine tenths of which appear only once. The source material was peripheral blood. The receptors shown here come from a man in his late teens or twenties who had recovered from COVID-19.

This clone was picked up one time. The rearrangement links TRBV30 to TRBJ2-7; no clear D. V was clipped by 2 bases and J by 0 bases, with 14 bases between them. CDR1 GTSNPN and CDR2 SVGIG come from the germline V gene (reference sequence). This CDR3 is built from 15 residues. The CDR3 DNA reads as TGTGCCTGGAGTAGTGTGGTAGCCAGCTCCTACGAGCAGTACTTC. It specifies CAWSSVVASSYEQYF. The entire variable domain, with the rest obtained from reference TRBV30 and TRBJ2-7, is as follows: SQTIHQWPATLVQPVGSPLSLECTVEGTSNPNLYWYRQAAGRGLQLLFYSVGIGQISSEVPQNLSASRPQDRQFILSSKKLLLSDSGFYLCAWSSVVASSYEQYFGPGTRLTVT.

The chain links TRBV7-6 to TRBJ1-4; possibly TRBD1 for D (6 bases). Trimming took off 4 bases at V and 11 bases at J, with 17 bases between the two ends. The germline gives CDR1 SGHVS, CDR2 FNYEAQ. The CDR3 has 14 residues. DNA for the CDR3: TGTGCCAGCAGCTCCACAGGGTTTTTTGGGAAACTGTTTTTT. Residues: CASSSTGFFGKLFF. Full variable domain (outside the CDR3, taken from reference TRBV7-6 and TRBJ1-4): GAGVSQSPRYKVTKRGQDVALRCDPISGHVSLYWYRQALGQGPEFLTYFNYEAQQDKSGLPNDRFSAERPEGSISTLTIQRTEQRDSAMYRCASSSTGFFGKLFFGSGTQLSVL.

This clone was seen a few times. This chain uses TRBV2 with TRBJ2-7; 7 positions agree with TRBD2. Germline V gene data show CDR1 as SNHLY and CDR2 as FYNNEI. V was pared by 7 bases and J by 1 base, with 10 bases of the junction left unmatched. The CDR3 consists of 15 residues. The chain's CDR3 is CASTPWGEGSYEQYF. The CDR3 region has the DNA TGTGCCAGCACACCTTGGGGGGAGGGGTCCTACGAGCAGTACTTC.